One sample yielded the 17 T cell receptor beta chains listed below, sequenced in a study of T cells in Graves' hyperthyroidism and ophthalmopathy. The source material, RNA transcripts, was used to amplify TCR beta CDR3 regions. HTBI primers were employed in a first-round RT-PCR of the TCR CDR3. TCRdb independently ran MiXCR on the multiplex PCR reads; one entry per CDR3 protein. The sample holds 730,000 or so distinct CDR3 sequences; 18% are singletons and the top ten take approximately 16%. Sequencing was carried out using blood. These receptors all come from a woman aged 50 to 60 with Graves' hyperthyroidism that later progressed to Graves' ophthalmopathy.

This clonotype was counted only a few times. The V call is TRBV12-3 or TRBV12-4, the J call TRBJ1-5; 8 bases fit TRBD1. Germline trimming cut 6 bases from V and 1 base from J; bases unmatched to any gene: 5. This CDR3 comprises 15 residues. The CDR3 sequence is CASRRGQGSNQPQHF. The CDR3 DNA reads as TGTGCCAGCAGAAGAGGACAGGGCAGCAATCAGCCCCAGCATTTT.

In its sample, this clonotype was seen many times. The chain joins TRBV7-2 to TRBJ2-5; 8 positions agree with TRBD2. The ends lost 5 bases at V and 1 base at J; junction bases unmatched: 3. From germline, CDR1 is SGHTA and CDR2 FQGNSA. This CDR3 has 14 residues. In DNA form, the CDR3 reads TGTGCCAGCAGCCGAGGGACTAGCCAAGAGACCCAGTACTTC. Residues: CASSRGTSQETQYF.

The sample holds many counts of this clonotype. This chain joins TRBV6-1 and TRBJ2-7, with TRBD2 as a possible D gene (7 bases). The V gene lost 7 bases and the J gene lost 3 bases, with 10 bases spanning the gap. The CDR3 spans 12 residues. The V gene's germline CDR1 is MNHNS and CDR2 SASEGT. The CDR3 DNA reads as TGTGCCAGCACGGGGGGCTTCTACGAGCAGTACTTC. Protein product: CASTGGFYEQYF.

This clonotype was detected many times. V usage is TRBV12-3 or TRBV12-4 and J usage is TRBJ2-7; 9 bases are shared with TRBD1. The CDR3 length is 16 residues. J gave up 7 bases and V 3 bases, and 13 bases lay outside the gene matches. Here the CDR3 DNA reads TGTGCCAGCAGTTTTTGGGGGGGGACAGGGCCCCCAGAGCAGTACTTC. It translates to CASSFWGGTGPPEQYF.

As to this clonotype: A read error may be the cause here, since a much bigger clone is one base away. This chain uses TRBV4-1 with TRBJ1-6; D not certain. Germline V gives CDR1 MGHRA, CDR2 YSYEKL. This CDR3 spans 13 amino acids. Trimming left V 4 bases short and J 10 bases short, with 11 bases between. CDR3 coding DNA: TGCGCCAGCAGCCGGATAGGTTGGTCACCCCTCCACTTT. This translates into CASSRIGWSPLHF.

This chain links TRBV15 with TRBJ2-1, with TRBD1 identical over 9 bases. CDR3 length equals 15 residues. Germline CDR1 LNHNV, CDR2 YYDKDF (reference sequence). V shed 1 base and J 7 bases; nucleotides not matched to a gene: 5. CDR3 sequence: CATSRGGTGLNEQFF. In DNA, the CDR3 is TGTGCCACCAGCAGAGGCGGGACAGGGCTTAATGAGCAGTTCTTC.

J is TRBJ2-5 and V is TRBV6-2 or TRBV6-3; 8 nucleotides match TRBD2. The V gene's germline CDR1 is MNHEY and CDR2 SVGEGT. This CDR3 region has 18 residues. Trimming removed 0 bases from V and 4 bases from J; junction bases left unmatched: 13. The CDR3 loop reads CASSYSTRRGAGGETQYF. CDR3 sequence (DNA): TGTGCCAGCAGTTACTCGACCCGGCGGGGGGCTGGTGGAGAGACCCAGTACTTC.

In its sample, this clonotype was seen a few times. V usage is TRBV27 and J usage is TRBJ1-1, with D perhaps TRBD1 (6 bases). The CDR3 runs 15 residues. CDR1 and CDR2 (germline): MNHEY, SMNVEV (reference sequence). V gave up 3 bases and J gave up 5 bases, with 16 bases separating them. CDR3 coding DNA: TGTGCCAGCAGTTTGATCACAGGGCCGAAGACTGAAGCTTTCTTT. It yields the protein CASSLITGPKTEAFF.

The V call is TRBV20-1, the J call TRBJ2-2; D call uncertain. This CDR3 has 16 amino acids. Germline values: CDR1 DFQATT, CDR2 SNEGSKA (reference sequence). Trimming removed 1 base at V and 0 bases at J, with 12 bases between. This chain's CDR3 is CSARGIPASNTGELFF. In nucleotides, the CDR3 is TGCAGTGCTAGAGGAATCCCAGCCTCGAACACCGGGGAGCTGTTTTTT.

A remark on this clonotype: A read error may explain this, as a much larger clone is one base away. The conserved closing phenylalanine or tryptophan is absent in this CDR3, likely reflecting a read error. The DNA for the CDR3 is TGTGCCAGCAGCTCTGGGGCCAACGTCCTGACTCTC. It is translated as CASSSGANVLTL. This rearrangement joins TRBV2 to TRBJ2-6, with D unresolved. CDR1 is SNHLY, CDR2 FYNNEI, per germline. The CDR3 spans 12 residues. The germline V and J ends were trimmed by 6 bases and 0 bases, with 0 bases remaining between them.

This clonotype was picked up a small number of times. In DNA form, the CDR3 reads TGTGCCAGCAGCCCCAGGGGGCTGGACACCGGGGAGCTGTTTTTT. It translates to CASSPRGLDTGELFF. The V and J genes are TRBV12-3 or TRBV12-4 and TRBJ2-2; 8 bases align to TRBD1. CDR3 length: 15 residues. After removal of 6 bases from V and 3 bases from J, the junction contained 6 bases not matched to a gene.

This clonotype came up a few times. The rearrangement joins TRBV20-1 to TRBJ2-7, with D maybe TRBD1 (6 bases). V shed 1 base and J shed 3 bases, with 13 bases lying between them. Germline V gene sequence: CDR1 DFQATT, CDR2 SNEGSKA (reference sequence). The CDR3 has 14 residues. The CDR3 protein is CSARGNRARYEQYF. CDR3 in DNA: TGCAGTGCTAGAGGAAACAGGGCCCGCTACGAGCAGTACTTC.

This clonotype was recorded at least ten times. V gene TRBV2 combines with J gene TRBJ1-1, with 8 bases aligning to TRBD1. The V gene end was trimmed by 5 bases and the J gene end by 6 bases; junction bases not matched to a gene: 14. The CDR3 runs to 16 residues. Germline CDR1 is SNHLY and CDR2 is FYNNEI. The CDR3 reads CASSILDRGYISEAFF. As DNA, the CDR3 is TGTGCCAGCAGTATACTCGACAGGGGATATATATCTGAAGCTTTCTTT. Variable domain in full (rest from reference TRBV2 and TRBJ1-1): EPEVTQTPSHQVTQMGQEVILRCVPISNHLYFYWYRQILGQKVEFLVSFYNNEISEKSEIFDDQFSVERPDGSNFTLKIRSTKLEDSAMYFCASSILDRGYISEAFFGQGTRLTVV.

This chain joins TRBV6-1 and TRBJ1-2, with D possibly being TRBD1 (5 bases). The length of the CDR3 is 14 residues. The ends were cut back, 8 bases at V and 0 bases at J, with 13 bases in the middle. CDR1 and CDR2 (germline): MNHNS, SASEGT. CDR3 bases: TGTGCCAGCTCGGCCGGGGGGGCTAACTATGGCTACACCTTC. Translation: CASSAGGANYGYTF.

In its sample, this clonotype was seen many times. The genes are TRBV3-1 and TRBJ2-3; 7 bases are a match to TRBD2. Per germline, CDR1 LGHDT and CDR2 YNNKEL (reference sequence). This CDR3 has 17 residues. Trimming removed 0 bases from V and 2 bases from J; junction bases left unmatched: 8. CDR3 loop: CASSQDLASGYTDTQYF. CDR3 in DNA: TGTGCCAGCAGCCAAGATTTGGCTAGCGGTTACACAGATACGCAGTATTTT.

This clonotype has a count of ten or more. The chain carries TRBV11-2 and TRBJ1-2; 9 nucleotides agree with TRBD1. Germline-derived CDR1 and CDR2 are SGHAT and FQNNGV. This CDR3 region has 15 residues. V lost 5 bases and J lost 2; bases outside the gene matches: 6. The CDR3 is CASSVGDRANYGYTF. CDR3 coding DNA: TGTGCCAGCAGCGTAGGGGACAGGGCGAACTATGGCTACACCTTC.

The V and J genes are TRBV19 and TRBJ1-5, with D uncertain. V shed 3 bases and J shed 2 bases, with 11 bases lying between them. The CDR3 runs 15 residues. Germline values: CDR1 LNHDA, CDR2 SQIVND (reference sequence). The CDR3 sequence: CASSMSWGGNQPQHF. In DNA form, the CDR3 reads TGTGCCAGTAGTATGTCCTGGGGAGGCAATCAGCCCCAGCATTTT.